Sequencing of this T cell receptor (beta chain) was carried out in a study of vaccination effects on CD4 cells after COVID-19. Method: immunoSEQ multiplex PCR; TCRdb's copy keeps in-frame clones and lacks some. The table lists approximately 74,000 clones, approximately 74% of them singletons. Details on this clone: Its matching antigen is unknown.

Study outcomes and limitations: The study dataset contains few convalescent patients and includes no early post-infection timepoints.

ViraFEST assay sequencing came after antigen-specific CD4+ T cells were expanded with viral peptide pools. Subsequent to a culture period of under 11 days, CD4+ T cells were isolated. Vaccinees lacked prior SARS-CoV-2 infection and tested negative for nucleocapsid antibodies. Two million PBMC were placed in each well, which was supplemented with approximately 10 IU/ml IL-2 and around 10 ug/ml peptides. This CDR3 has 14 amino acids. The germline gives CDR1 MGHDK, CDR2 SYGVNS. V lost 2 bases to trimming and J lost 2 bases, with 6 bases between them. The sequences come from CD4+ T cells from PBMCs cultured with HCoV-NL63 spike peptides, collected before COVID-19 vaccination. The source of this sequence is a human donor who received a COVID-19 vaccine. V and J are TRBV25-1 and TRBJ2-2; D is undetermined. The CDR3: CASSEPVNTGELFF. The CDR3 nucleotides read TGTGCCAGCAGTGAACCGGTCAACACCGGGGAGCTGTTTTTT.